The present TCR beta chain was sequenced within a study of OX40 agonist ivuxolimab in advanced cancers. Study in general: Patients were approximately 80% male with ages roughly 23 to 79, mean about 65.

This clone has more than one count but fewer than ten. Sequencing was performed with immunoSEQ multiplex PCR; in TCRdb, only in-frame clones are kept and a portion is missing. The profile shows about 45,000 clones, 65% to 85% of them singletons. Germline CDR1 SGHVS, CDR2 FNYEAQ. This CDR3 comprises 13 residues. Between the trimmed V and J ends, which lost 2 bases and 1 base, there was a span of 5 bases. Specimen: CD4+ or CD8+ T cells sorted from blood, collected in a trial of the OX40 agonist ivuxolimab. The V gene is TRBV7-6, the J gene TRBJ1-1, with D uncertain. This TCR derives from an adult with an advanced solid tumor such as melanoma, head and neck, liver or kidney cancer. The CDR3 coding sequence is TGTGCCAGCAGCTTATCAGAGAACACTGAAGCTTTCTTT. Translated: CASSLSENTEAFF.